Each of the 9 T cell receptor beta chains below was sequenced from the same sample in a study of naive and memory T cell subsets. Findings and caveats of the study: A few larger clonotypes appeared in naive repertoires, especially CD8, possibly memory cells re-expressing CD45RA.

Both TRBC1 and TRBC2 were covered by a beta constant-region primer of two equimolar oligonucleotides. Ligated cDNA was amplified by four rounds of PCR with nested alpha and beta constant-region primers and SP2. MiXCR was run by TCRdb on the UMI-ligation and nested PCR reads, yielding one entry per CDR3 protein. This repertoire shows 85,000 to 130,000 distinct CDR3 sequences, approximately 14% found once; its top ten account for 2.8%. No antigen has been identified for these receptors. Sequencing was done on a sample of naive CD8+ T cells from blood. These receptors all come from a human donor in good health.

This rearrangement joins TRBV9 to TRBJ2-1; perhaps TRBD1 as D (6 bases). V shed 0 bases and J shed 7 bases, with 17 bases lying between them. From germline, CDR1 is SGDLS and CDR2 YYNGEE. The CDR3 is made up of 16 amino acids. The CDR3 here is CASSVGGWRTANEQFF. In nucleotides, the CDR3 is TGTGCCAGCAGCGTAGGGGGGTGGCGGACAGCAAATGAGCAGTTCTTC. Complete variable domain (other parts from reference TRBV9 and TRBJ2-1): DSGVTQTPKHLITATGQRVTLRCSPRSGDLSVYWYQQSLDQGLQFLIQYYNGEERAKGNILERFSAQQFPDLHSELNLSSLELGDSALYFCASSVGGWRTANEQFFGPGTRLTVL.

This clonotype was observed a few times. V is TRBV29-1 and J is TRBJ2-7; D not certain. This CDR3 spans 15 amino acids. V was clipped by 4 bases and J by 2 bases, with 18 bases between them. Per the germline V gene, CDR1 is SQVTM and CDR2 is ANQGSEA. The CDR3 coding sequence is TGCAGCGTTGTGTCATCTAGACAAGCTACCTACGAGCAGTACTTC. Its translation: CSVVSSRQATYEQYF.

This clonotype was seen more than once but under ten times. V and J are TRBV7-9 and TRBJ2-7; perhaps D is TRBD1 or TRBD2 (6 bases each). There are 13 residues in the CDR3. V dropped 3 bases and J dropped 5 bases, with 11 bases sitting between them. CDR1 is SEHNR and CDR2 is FQNEAQ in the germline V gene (reference sequence). CDR3 residues: CASSFFGGHEQYF. CDR3 nucleotide sequence: TGTGCCAGCAGCTTTTTCGGGGGCCACGAGCAGTACTTC.

For this clonotype: This may stem from a read error, because a much larger clone lies one nucleotide away. This chain joins TRBV12-3 or TRBV12-4 and TRBJ2-1; D is perhaps TRBD1 (6 bases). V was clipped by 9 bases and J by 15 bases, with 18 bases between them. The CDR3 covers 11 residues. For the CDR3, the DNA is TGTGCCAGGAGCTCAGGGGCAGTTTGGTTCTTC. Its translation: CARSSGAVWFF.

This clonotype was observed many times. This rearrangement joins TRBV4-3 to TRBJ1-6; 8 bases line up with TRBD1. V was clipped by 1 base and J by 7 bases; unmatched bases: 3. The V gene's germline CDR1 is LGHNA and CDR2 YSLEER. The CDR3 contains 15 residues. CDR3: CASSQARTGNSPLHF. CDR3 DNA: TGCGCCAGCAGCCAAGCGCGGACAGGGAATTCACCCCTCCACTTT.

The chain couples TRBV29-1 to TRBJ2-5; D is possibly TRBD1 (6 bases). Germline V gene data show CDR1 as SQVTM and CDR2 as ANQGSEA. Deletions cut 3 bases from V and 2 bases from J, with 13 bases between. The CDR3 loop spans 14 amino acids. CDR3 DNA sequence: TGCAGCGTTGACGGGGACAATTCGCAAGAGACCCAGTACTTC. It codes for CSVDGDNSQETQYF. The variable domain in full, completed from reference TRBV29-1 and TRBJ2-5, reads SAVISQKPSRDICQRGTSLTIQCQVDSQVTMMFWYRQQPGQSLTLIATANQGSEATYESGFVIDKFPISRPNLTFSTLTVSNMSPEDSSIYLCSVDGDNSQETQYFGPGTRLLVL.

There are many counts of this clonotype. The chain combines TRBV4-3 with TRBJ2-1; D call uncertain. This CDR3 has 14 residues. V lost 0 bases to trimming and J lost 6 bases, with 9 bases between them. Germline CDR1 reads LGHNA; CDR2 reads YSLEER. The CDR3 is CASSQDGRSNEQFF. CDR3 nucleotides: TGCGCCAGCAGCCAAGACGGCAGGTCCAATGAGCAGTTCTTC.

This clonotype appeared a few times. The CDR3 loop is CATRTGNTGELFF. The CDR3 DNA follows: TGTGCCACCAGGACAGGGAACACCGGGGAGCTGTTTTTT. The gene calls are TRBV24-1 and TRBJ2-2, with TRBD1 as a possible D gene (6 bases). CDR3 length: 13 amino acids. V was trimmed by 7 bases and J by 1 base, leaving 6 bases between them. CDR1 is KGHDR, CDR2 SFDVKD, per germline.

The chain uses TRBV7-2 and TRBJ2-3; D is ambiguous. Trimming took off 2 bases at V and 6 bases at J, with 15 bases between the two ends. Germline values: CDR1 SGHTA, CDR2 FQGNSA. This CDR3 contains 15 residues. DNA for the CDR3: TGTGCCAGCAGCTTATGGGCTCCCCTCGGGGATACGCAGTATTTT. It specifies CASSLWAPLGDTQYF.